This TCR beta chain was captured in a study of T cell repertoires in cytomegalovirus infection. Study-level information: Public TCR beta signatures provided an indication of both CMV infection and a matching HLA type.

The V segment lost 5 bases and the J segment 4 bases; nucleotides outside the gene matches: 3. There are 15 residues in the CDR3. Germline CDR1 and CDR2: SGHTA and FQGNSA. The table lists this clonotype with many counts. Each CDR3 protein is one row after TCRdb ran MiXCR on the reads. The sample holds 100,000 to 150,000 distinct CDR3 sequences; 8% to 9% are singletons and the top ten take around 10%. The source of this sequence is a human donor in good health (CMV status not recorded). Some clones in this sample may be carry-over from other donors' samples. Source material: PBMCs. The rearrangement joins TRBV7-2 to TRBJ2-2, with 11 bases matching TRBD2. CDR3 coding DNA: TGTGCCAGCAGCCTTAGCGGGGGGGCCACCGGGGAGCTGTTTTTT. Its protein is CASSLSGGATGELFF.